A single sample is the source of the 21 T cell receptor beta chains below, sequenced in a study of shared clonotypes between healthy human individuals. Here immunoSEQ multiplex PCR was the method, and the copy in TCRdb shows in-frame clones only, minus some. The table has 950,000 to 1,100,000 clones, 60% to 80% seen once; the top ten hold approximately 1.5%. The sample comprised memory CD4+ T cells sorted from blood. Subset indicated: CD45RA-negative fraction. The receptors come from a man between 18 and 29 years old in good health.

The chain employs TRBV28 and TRBJ1-4; D might be TRBD1 (6 bases). V gave up 8 bases and J gave up 4 bases, with 17 bases separating them. Germline-derived CDR1 and CDR2 are MDHEN and SYDVKM. The length of the CDR3 is 15 residues. The CDR3 bases are TGTGCCAGCTCTTCTACAGGGCCCTTTAATGAAAAACTGTTTTTT. Amino acid sequence: CASSSTGPFNEKLFF.

This rearrangement joins TRBV2 to TRBJ2-5, with D possibly matching TRBD1 (5 bases). The CDR3 length is 14 residues. The V end was cut by 3 bases, the J end by 1 base, with 9 bases between. Germline V gene lookup returns CDR1 SNHLY and CDR2 FYNNEI. The CDR3 region has the DNA TGTGCCAGCAGTGAGTGGGGCAGCCAAGAGACCCAGTACTTC. It yields the protein CASSEWGSQETQYF.

The sample holds a few counts of this clone. This chain uses TRBV11-2 with TRBJ1-1; D gene ambiguous. CDR3 length: 13 amino acids. The V end was cut by 3 bases, the J end by 2 bases, with 7 bases between. Germline CDR1 SGHAT, CDR2 FQNNGV. The CDR3 spells CASSFTDNTEAFF. The CDR3 nucleotides read TGTGCCAGCAGCTTTACAGATAACACTGAAGCTTTCTTT.

This chain links TRBV10-3 with TRBJ2-5; 7 bases are shared with TRBD1. The germline V gene has CDR1 ENHRY and CDR2 SYGVKD. J was trimmed by 3 bases and V by 8 bases; bases with no gene match: 6. The CDR3 length is 13 residues. The CDR3 here is CAIGTGTEETQYF. Written as DNA, the CDR3 is TGTGCCATCGGCACAGGGACAGAAGAGACCCAGTACTTC.

Concerning this clone: This same CDR3 is encoded by further DNA sequences in the sample. The V gene is TRBV2, the J gene TRBJ2-3; weak D call: TRBD2 (7 bases). Germline CDR1 and CDR2: SNHLY and FYNNEI. V lost 5 bases to trimming and J lost 0 bases, with 12 bases between them. The CDR3 runs 15 residues. CDR3 sequence reads: CASSKGGGSTDTQYF. The CDR3 bases are TGTGCCAGCAGTAAAGGGGGGGGGAGCACAGATACGCAGTATTTT.

This clone came up a few times. The CDR3: CAWKTEANYGYTF. In DNA, the CDR3 is TGTGCCTGGAAGACAGAAGCTAACTATGGCTACACCTTC. The rearrangement joins TRBV30 to TRBJ1-2, with a possible D match to TRBD1 (5 bases). The ends were cut back, 4 bases at V and 0 bases at J, with 9 bases in the middle. The CDR3 has 13 residues. Germline V gives CDR1 GTSNPN, CDR2 SVGIG (reference sequence).

The chain joins TRBV2 to TRBJ2-3; D gene unclear. The CDR3 sequence is 14 residues long. Germline loops: CDR1 SNHLY, CDR2 FYNNEI. V shed 6 bases and J shed 0 bases, with 10 bases lying between them. The CDR3 sequence: CASRPSTSTDTQYF. CDR3 nucleotide sequence: TGTGCCAGCAGACCCTCTACTAGCACAGATACGCAGTATTTT.

The chain has TRBV28 and TRBJ1-6; D remains unclear. The ends were cut back, 3 bases at V and 8 bases at J, with 11 bases in the middle. Germline values: CDR1 MDHEN, CDR2 SYDVKM. The CDR3 totals 14 residues. CDR3 in DNA: TGTGCCAGCAGTTTGGGCAAAATCGATTCACCCCTCCACTTT. Translating it yields CASSLGKIDSPLHF.

A single count supports this clone. The J gene is TRBJ1-2, the V gene TRBV5-4; possible D gene TRBD1, 5 bases. V lost 2 bases to trimming and J lost 8 bases, with 13 bases between them. The germline V gene encodes CDR1 SGHNT and CDR2 YYREEE (reference sequence). The CDR3 sequence is 13 residues long. CDR3 in amino acids: CASSLYSKGGYTF. CDR3 sequence (DNA): TGTGCCAGCAGCTTATACTCAAAGGGGGGCTACACCTTC.

As concerns this clone: Other DNA sequences within the sample encode an identical CDR3. This chain's CDR3 is CASSYPGGGAYEQYF. In DNA form, the CDR3 reads TGTGCCAGCAGTTACCCAGGTGGGGGGGCCTACGAGCAGTACTTC. The chain has TRBV6-5 and TRBJ2-7, with 7 bases aligning to TRBD2. The CDR3 runs 15 residues. V lost 2 bases and J lost 2; bases outside the gene matches: 6. CDR1 MNHEY and CDR2 SVGAGI come from the germline V gene.

V usage is TRBV2 and J usage is TRBJ1-4; no definite D call. CDR3 length equals 14 residues. Germline V gene sequence: CDR1 SNHLY, CDR2 FYNNEI. The V end lost 7 bases, the J end lost 4 bases, and 13 bases lay between the germline ends. The DNA of the CDR3 is TGTGCCAGCAAGGAGTCAGAGATTAATGAAAAACTGTTTTTT. Translation: CASKESEINEKLFF.

The genes are TRBV4-3 and TRBJ1-5; possible D gene TRBD1, 6 bases. The CDR3 covers 15 residues. Trimming left V 0 bases short and J 4 bases short, with 10 bases between. The germline gives CDR1 LGHNA, CDR2 YSLEER. The CDR3 bases are TGCGCCAGCAGCCAAGAGCCACAGGGTAATCAGCCCCAGCATTTT. Translated, it gives CASSQEPQGNQPQHF.

This clone has a single count. The rearrangement uses TRBV10-2 and TRBJ2-7; D is possibly TRBD1 (5 bases). The CDR3 covers 14 residues. CDR1 and CDR2 from the germline V gene are WSHSY and SAAADI. Trimming stripped 2 bases from V and 6 bases from J, with 14 bases between. The CDR3 reads CASSEGAGPLEQYF. CDR3 coding DNA: TGCGCCAGCAGTGAGGGGGCAGGCCCGCTCGAGCAGTACTTC.

Only one count was recorded for this clone. The V gene is TRBV5-1, the J gene TRBJ2-7, with D perhaps TRBD1 or TRBD2 (5 bases each). Trimming took 6 bases from V and 1 from J, leaving 14 bases between them. The length of the CDR3 is 14 residues. Germline CDR1 SGHRS, CDR2 YFSETQ. The CDR3 DNA follows: TGCGCCAGCACTCCCGGGGCGGAATCCTACGAGCAGTACTTC. Amino acids: CASTPGAESYEQYF.

This chain links TRBV5-4 with TRBJ2-1; no reliable D call. V gave up 0 bases and J gave up 6 bases, with 13 bases separating them. This CDR3 region has 15 residues. The germline V gene encodes CDR1 SGHNT and CDR2 YYREEE (reference sequence). CDR3 bases: TGTGCCAGCAGCTTGGAGTCCGGACCCTCCAATGAGCAGTTCTTC. It translates to CASSLESGPSNEQFF.

This chain joins TRBV16 and TRBJ2-7, with unresolved D. The CDR3 contains 15 residues. V dropped 0 bases and J dropped 7 bases, with 16 bases sitting between them. CDR1 is KGHSY, CDR2 FQNENV, per germline. The CDR3: CASSQSSRNVREQYF. The CDR3 nucleotides are TGTGCCAGCAGCCAATCGAGTCGCAATGTAAGAGAGCAGTACTTC. Using reference TRBV16 and TRBJ2-7 for the parts outside the CDR3, the full variable domain is GEEVAQTPKHLVRGEGQKAKLYCAPIKGHSYVFWYQQVLKNEFKFLISFQNENVFDETGMPKERFSAKCLPNSPCSLEIQATKLEDSAVYFCASSQSSRNVREQYFGPGTRLTVT.

The rearrangement links TRBV6-6 to TRBJ2-7; 7 bases map to TRBD2. With V trimmed by 4 bases and J by 3 bases, 9 bases remained unmatched. Germline V lookup: CDR1 MNHNY, CDR2 SVGAGI (reference sequence). The CDR3 totals 15 residues. The CDR3 DNA sequence: TGTGCCAGCAGTTCCTACCTGAGCGGGGACTACGAGCAGTACTTC. This gives the protein CASSSYLSGDYEQYF.

The chain links TRBV30 to TRBJ1-5, with 7 bases fitting TRBD1. CDR1 is GTSNPN and CDR2 is SVGIG in the germline V gene (reference sequence). This CDR3 comprises 13 residues. V lost 1 base to trimming and J lost 15 bases; unmatched junction nucleotides: 12. This CDR3 is CAWSGTGGGARHF. CDR3 bases: TGTGCCTGGAGTGGGACAGGCGGGGGGGCGCGGCATTTT.

This clone was counted only a few times. The chain recombines TRBV5-1 with TRBJ1-4; TRBD1 is a possible D gene (5 bases). The V end was cut by 4 bases, the J end by 0 bases, with 13 bases between. The length of the CDR3 is 16 residues. From germline, CDR1 is SGHRS and CDR2 YFSETQ. CDR3 in amino acids: CASSLGPLATNEKLFF. The CDR3 region has the DNA TGCGCCAGCAGCCTGGGGCCGTTAGCAACTAATGAAAAACTGTTTTTT.

The J gene is TRBJ2-7, the V gene TRBV28; 7 nucleotides line up with TRBD1. This CDR3 region has 16 residues. V was clipped by 1 base and J by 9 bases; unmatched bases: 15. Germline assignment: CDR1 MDHEN and CDR2 SYDVKM. For the CDR3, the DNA is TGTGCCAGCAGTTTATCGTTCGGGACAGCGGCGGTGGGGCAGTACTTC. Amino acid sequence: CASSLSFGTAAVGQYF.

V usage is TRBV9 and J usage is TRBJ2-1; maybe TRBD2 (6 bases). V lost 2 bases and J 7 bases, leaving 16 bases between the germline ends. The CDR3 is 15 amino acids. CDR1 is SGDLS and CDR2 is YYNGEE in the germline V gene. The CDR3 is CASSVTSTPWNEQFF. The CDR3 bases are TGTGCCAGCAGCGTGACTAGTACCCCTTGGAATGAGCAGTTCTTC.